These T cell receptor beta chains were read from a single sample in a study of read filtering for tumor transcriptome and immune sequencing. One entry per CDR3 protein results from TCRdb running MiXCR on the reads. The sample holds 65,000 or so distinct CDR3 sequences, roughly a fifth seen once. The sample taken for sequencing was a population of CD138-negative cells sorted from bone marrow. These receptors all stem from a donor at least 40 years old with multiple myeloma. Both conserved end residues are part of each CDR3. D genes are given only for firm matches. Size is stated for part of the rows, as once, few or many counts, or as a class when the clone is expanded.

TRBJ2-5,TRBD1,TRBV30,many,TGTGCCTGGAGTCGGGGACAGGGTCAGACCCAGTACTTC,CAWSRGQGQTQYF
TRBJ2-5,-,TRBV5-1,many,TGCGCCAGCAGCATATCCGGGACGGGGGTTGAGGCCCAGTACTTC,CASSISGTGVEAQYF
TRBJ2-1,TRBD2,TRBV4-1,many,TGCGCCAGCAGCCAATGGACTAGCGAGTACAATGAGCAGTTCTTC,CASSQWTSEYNEQFF
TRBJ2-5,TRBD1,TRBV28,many,TGTGCCAGCAATCGACAGGGGCGTCAAGAGACCCAGTACTTC,CASNRQGRQETQYF
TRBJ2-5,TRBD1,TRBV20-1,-,TGCAGTGCTAGACGCAGGGGGCAATCGGAGACCCAGTGCTTC,CSARRRGQSETQCF
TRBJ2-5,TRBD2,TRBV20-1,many,TGCAGTGCTAGAGATCTAGGCCTAGCGGGACCCTCGCAGGAGACCCAGTACTTC,CSARDLGLAGPSQETQYF
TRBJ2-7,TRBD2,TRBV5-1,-,TGCGCCAGCAGCCGTATTCTAGCGGGGGGGCCCGACGAGCAGTACTTC,CASSRILAGGPDEQYF
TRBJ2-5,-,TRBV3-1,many,TGTGCCAGCAGCCAAGGGAGTCCAGGGGGGGAGACCCAGTACTTC,CASSQGSPGGETQYF
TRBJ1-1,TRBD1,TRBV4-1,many,TGCGCCAGCAGCCAAGTATTTGGGGTGCGGGACAGCTCTGAAGCTTTCTTT,CASSQVFGVRDSSEAFF
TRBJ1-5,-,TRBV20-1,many,TGCAGTGCTAGAGATTCCAGGGTGAATCAGCCCCAGCATTTT,CSARDSRVNQPQHF
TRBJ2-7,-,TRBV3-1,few,TGTGCCAGCAGCCAATCGGTCCCGGGCGGCGCCTACGAGCAGTACTTC,CASSQSVPGGAYEQYF
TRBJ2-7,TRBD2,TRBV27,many,TGTGCCAGCAGTTTGCGGGAGGGCCACTACGAGCAGTACTTC,CASSLREGHYEQYF
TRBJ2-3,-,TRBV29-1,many,TGCAGCGCCCGAACCCTCACAGATACGCAGTATTTT,CSARTLTDTQYF
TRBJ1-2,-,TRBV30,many,TGTGCCTGGAGTGTACTGGGAACTGATGGCTACACCTTC,CAWSVLGTDGYTF
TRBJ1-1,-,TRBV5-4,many,TGTGCCAGCAGCCCCCAACAGGGTGCGAACACTGAAGCTTTCTTT,CASSPQQGANTEAFF